The entry below describes one T cell receptor beta chain. Its specific antigen is unknown. The input lacks base qualities; no much larger clone sits a single base away. The sample originates from a study of T-cell reconstitution after alpha-beta-depleted transplantation in children (TCRdb year 2016). Turning to the overall study: T-cell immune reconstitution after TCRalphabeta/CD19-depleted allogeneic hematopoietic cell transplantation in children was quantitatively tracked in the study by means of TCR repertoire profiling. General conclusions and limits of the study: About two months after transplant, the apparently early recovery of alphabetaT-cell counts reportedly depended on just several hundred clones that had expanded rapidly and came from non-depleted graft cells. In some patients, the high TCRbeta diversity seen at day 60 was put down to recipient T cells and intrathymic progenitors that had survived conditioning. Over the following months the frequencies of hyperexpanded clones went down, and after one year T-cell counts and TCRbeta diversity were mostly credited to newly produced T cells.

Library creation used PCR. Sequencing used an Illumina HiSeq 2500. To normalize quantification of the TCRbeta repertoire, the TCR libraries were built with molecular barcoding that relied on unique molecular identifiers. TCRdb ran its own pipeline on the public reads, namely fastp trimming at Q25 and MiXCR clone calling, and kept in-frame beta chains. Each entry is one CDR3 protein sequence, shown with its most common DNA and genes. For this sample the table gives about 58,000 distinct CDR3 sequences, of which less than 55% were detected only once. The ten largest clones represent about 98% of the sample. Per the publication, the treatment or condition label means: allogeneic hematopoietic cell transplantation with graft depleted of TCRalphabeta T cells and CD19 B cells. The children who served as transplant recipients had been given grafts of TCRalphabeta/CD19-depleted allogeneic hematopoietic cells.

The receptor comes from a male patient under 18 who had a stem cell transplant for acute lymphoblastic leukemia, so the T cells may come from the graft donor. This sample comprised PBMCs, mostly from graft donor cells, obtained 360 days after TCRalphabeta/CD19-depleted stem cell transplant.

The CDR3 in this case is CSAYSHTGELFF. The nucleotides are TGCAGTGCCTATAGCCACACCGGGGAGCTGTTTTTT. Recombination linked TRBV20-1 to TRBJ2-2; the D gene is not confidently resolved. The CDR3 runs 12 amino acids, cysteine and phenylalanine included. The CDR3 DNA has 36 bases and is translated from base 1. From a lookup of the germline V gene (reference sequence), CDR1 and CDR2 are DFQATT and SNEGSKA. Trimming takes 6 bases from V and 3 bases from J, and the germline ends sit 8 bases apart.